Listed below are T cell receptor beta chains from one sample, sequenced in a study of T cell responses to AZD1222 COVID-19 vaccine. TCRdb's table, derived via immunoSEQ multiplex PCR, lists solely in-frame clones and lacks some. The sample comprises more than 90,000 clones, roughly 87% of which are singletons, and 16% rests with the top ten. The sequenced sample was peripheral blood, obtained on day 0 of AZD1222 vaccination. The receptor set was obtained from an adult in good health. Both conserved end residues are part of each CDR3. D genes are given only for firm matches. The size of a clone is reported for some rows only, either as once, few or many, or as a class for expanded clones.

clone size	D gene	J gene	V gene	CDR3 protein	CDR3 DNA
once	TRBD1	TRBJ1-2	TRBV2	CASSEPTFVRGVKDYGYTF	TGTGCCAGCAGTGAACCCACATTTGTCAGGGGGGTTAAGGACTATGGCTACACCTTC
.	.	TRBJ2-7	TRBV5-1	CASSSGYEQYF	TGCGCCAGCAGCTCGGGGTACGAGCAGTACTTC
.	TRBD1	TRBJ1-1	TRBV6-1	CASSPQGALAKAFF	TGTGCCAGCAGCCCACAGGGGGCCCTAGCTAAAGCTTTCTTT
.	.	TRBJ1-2	TRBV12-3/TRBV12-4	CASTTGSVYGYTF	TGTGCCAGTACGACAGGCTCGGTTTATGGCTACACCTTC
.	.	TRBJ1-6	TRBV18	CASSPFATSVGSPLHF	TGTGCCAGCTCACCTTTCGCCACTTCTGTTGGGTCACCCCTCCACTTT
.	.	TRBJ1-5	TRBV7-2	CASSLDSWEIKRPQHF	TGTGCCAGCAGCTTAGATTCGTGGGAAATCAAGCGGCCCCAGCATTTT
.	TRBD2	TRBJ2-3	TRBV4-2	CASSRVLAGARADTQYF	TGTGCCAGCAGCCGAGTACTAGCGGGAGCTAGGGCAGATACGCAGTATTTT
.	TRBD2	TRBJ2-3	TRBV6-5	CASRIAGVGTDTQYF	TGTGCCAGCAGAATAGCGGGAGTGGGCACAGATACGCAGTATTTT
.	.	TRBJ2-7	TRBV27	CASSSAGQPTYEQYF	TGTGCCAGCAGTTCGGCCGGACAGCCCACCTACGAGCAGTACTTC
.	TRBD1	TRBJ2-3	TRBV4-2	CASSQVGQGEDTQYF	TGTGCCAGCAGCCAAGTCGGCCAGGGGGAGGATACGCAGTATTTT
.	.	TRBJ1-3	TRBV5-1	CASSLGGPDSGNTIYF	TGCGCCAGCAGCTTGGGCGGGCCGGACTCTGGAAACACCATATATTTT
.	TRBD1	TRBJ1-1	TRBV27	CASSRGQRYTEAFF	TGTGCCAGCAGCCGGGGACAGCGGTACACTGAAGCTTTCTTT
.	.	TRBJ1-5	TRBV6-5	CASRPPGRAGQPQHF	TGTGCCAGCAGGCCCCCCGGCAGGGCCGGTCAGCCCCAGCATTTT
.	TRBD1	TRBJ2-7	TRBV4-2	CASSHSPGQGAYEQYF	TGTGCCAGCAGCCATTCCCCGGGACAGGGGGCTTACGAGCAGTACTTC
.	.	TRBJ1-2	TRBV25-1	CASSEWGARGDGYTF	TGTGCCAGCAGTGAATGGGGCGCTAGGGGTGATGGCTACACCTTC
.	TRBD1	TRBJ1-1	TRBV7-3	CASSWRGGQMNTEAFF	TGTGCCAGCAGCTGGAGAGGGGGACAGATGAACACTGAAGCTTTCTTT
once	.	TRBJ2-7	TRBV9	CASSVEGGGTHSYEQYF	TGTGCCAGCAGCGTAGAGGGGGGCGGGACTCACTCCTACGAGCAGTACTTC
.	TRBD1	TRBJ1-5	TRBV19	CASSVTRGRSNQPQHF	TGTGCCAGTAGTGTCACCAGGGGGCGAAGCAATCAGCCCCAGCATTTT
.	.	TRBJ1-6	TRBV20-1	CSASVQTGSPLHF	TGCAGTGCTAGTGTACAGACGGGGTCACCCCTCCACTTT
.	.	TRBJ2-7	TRBV5-8	CASLRFRLDEQYF	TGTGCCAGCCTCCGATTTAGGCTGGACGAGCAGTACTTC
.	.	TRBJ1-5	TRBV6-5	CASSYSNGSNQPQHF	TGTGCCAGCAGTTACTCTAACGGTAGCAATCAGCCCCAGCATTTT
few	TRBD1	TRBJ1-2	TRBV7-9	CASSWTGGAGYTF	TGTGCCAGCAGCTGGACAGGGGGGGCTGGCTACACCTTC
.	.	TRBJ1-2	TRBV28	CASSNQTVYGYTF	TGTGCCAGCAGTAATCAGACAGTCTATGGCTACACCTTC
.	.	TRBJ1-3	TRBV7-9	CASSATYRSSGNTIYF	TGTGCCAGCAGCGCAACTTACAGGAGCTCTGGAAACACCATATATTTT
once	.	TRBJ1-2	TRBV18	CASSPSGADNYGYTF	TGTGCCAGCTCACCATCAGGGGCGGATAACTATGGCTACACCTTC
few	TRBD1	TRBJ1-1	TRBV2	CASMSGQGYTEAFF	TGTGCCAGCATGTCGGGACAGGGGTACACTGAAGCTTTCTTT
.	TRBD2	TRBJ2-1	TRBV3-1/TRBV3-2	CASSQGLAGGTSGRYEQFF	TGTGCCAGCAGCCAAGGTCTGGCAGGGGGGACTAGCGGGAGATATGAGCAGTTCTTC
.	.	TRBJ1-5	TRBV2	CASNLARSQPQHF	TGTGCCAGCAATTTGGCCAGGAGCCAGCCCCAGCATTTT
.	.	TRBJ2-7	TRBV20-1	CSASPNSGRGYEQYF	TGCAGTGCTAGTCCGAACAGTGGTCGAGGGTACGAGCAGTACTTC
.	.	TRBJ2-7	TRBV27	CASSLGTPYEQYF	TGTGCCAGCAGTTTGGGGACCCCCTACGAGCAGTACTTC
.	TRBD1	TRBJ2-7	TRBV18	CASSPGDRGSYEQYF	TGTGCCAGCTCACCAGGCGACAGGGGGTCCTACGAGCAGTACTTC
.	.	TRBJ2-2	TRBV3-1/TRBV3-2	CASGPDTGELFF	TGTGCCAGCGGGCCAGACACCGGGGAGCTGTTTTTT
.	.	TRBJ1-2	TRBV30	CAWRTGNYLGNLNGYTF	TGTGCCTGGAGGACCGGGAACTACCTCGGAAACCTCAATGGCTACACCTTC
few	.	TRBJ1-2	TRBV19	CASSAYSLNYGYTF	TGTGCCAGTAGTGCTTACAGCCTTAACTATGGCTACACCTTC
once	.	TRBJ2-2	TRBV28	CASGVATKGKELFF	TGTGCCAGCGGGGTAGCCACGAAGGGGAAGGAACTGTTTTTT
.	.	TRBJ2-2	TRBV4-1	CASSLLHGIVDTGELFF	TGCGCCAGCAGCCTATTACATGGGATTGTCGACACCGGGGAGCTGTTTTTT
.	.	TRBJ1-1	TRBV10-3	CAIRKQGRNTEAFF	TGTGCCATCAGGAAACAGGGACGGAACACTGAAGCTTTCTTT
.	.	TRBJ2-5	TRBV2	CASSKQGARETQYF	TGTGCCAGCAGTAAACAGGGCGCAAGGGAGACCCAGTACTTC
.	TRBD2	TRBJ2-7	TRBV5-4	CASSPPTSGRAPYEQYF	TGTGCCAGCAGCCCGCCAACTAGCGGGAGGGCCCCCTACGAGCAGTACTTC
.	TRBD1	TRBJ1-3	TRBV3-1/TRBV3-2	CASSPRQGSSGNTIYF	TGTGCCAGCAGCCCACGACAGGGTTCATCTGGAAACACCATATATTTT
few	.	TRBJ1-1	TRBV6-6	CASSWDTPRDAFF	TGTGCCAGCAGCTGGGACACCCCCCGTGATGCTTTCTTT
.	TRBD2	TRBJ2-2	TRBV5-4	CASSRQTSGTFNAGELFF	TGTGCCAGCAGCCGTCAGACTAGCGGGACCTTTAATGCCGGGGAGCTGTTTTTT
once	.	TRBJ1-2	TRBV30	CAWSVLGSDGYTF	TGTGCCTGGAGTGTACTGGGGAGTGATGGCTACACCTTC
.	.	TRBJ2-7	TRBV7-2	CASSLAFGGSYEQYF	TGTGCCAGCAGCTTAGCGTTTGGGGGCAGTTACGAGCAGTACTTC
.	.	TRBJ1-5	TRBV18	CASSREGNSNQPQHF	TGTGCCAGCTCAAGAGAGGGGAATAGCAATCAGCCCCAGCATTTT
.	.	TRBJ2-1	TRBV3-1/TRBV3-2	CASATGRLTYNEQFF	TGTGCCAGCGCCACCGGACGTCTAACCTACAATGAGCAGTTCTTC
.	.	TRBJ2-3	TRBV18	CASSPFPTGPAGDTQYF	TGTGCCAGCTCACCGTTCCCGACCGGACCGGCGGGAGATACGCAGTATTTT